The rows below give T cell receptor beta chains drawn from one sample of a study of monozygotic twins with inflammatory bowel disease. TCRdb processed the 5' RACE reads again and assigns one entry to each CDR3 protein, with no DNA. This sample contains approximately 390,000 distinct CDR3 sequences. The sample taken for sequencing was blood. Source of these receptors: a human donor with ulcerative colitis or Crohn's disease, or a healthy co-twin of an affected twin (not recorded which). CDR3s include the opening cysteine and the closing phenylalanine or tryptophan.

cdr3_length	j_call	v_call	cdr3_aa
14	TRBJ2-5	TRBV7-8	CASSLAGAGETQYF
15	TRBJ2-3	TRBV6-5	CASSYWRGLTDTQYF
13	TRBJ1-1	TRBV6-5	CASSYRDRSEAFF
16	TRBJ2-1	TRBV14	CASSQVRGAGINEQFF
15	TRBJ2-2	TRBV5-1	CASSSGNPDTGELFF
16	TRBJ1-6	TRBV5-1	CASSLGQGSYNSPLHF
16	TRBJ2-2	TRBV5-6	CASSIGTQANTGELFF
15	TRBJ2-1	TRBV7-2	CASSLDRVGMNEQFF
14	TRBJ1-2	TRBV20-1	CSARARDRDYGYTF
16	TRBJ1-1	TRBV5-1	CASSLAEGGRGTEAFF
17	TRBJ1-1	TRBV5-1	CASSWGRNSNMNTEAFF
15	TRBJ1-2	TRBV9	CASSSGGNTNYGYTF
16	TRBJ2-5	TRBV5-1	CASSQLPGQPYETQYF
17	TRBJ2-1	TRBV5-1	CASSSGLAGGFRDEQFF
14	TRBJ2-7	TRBV19	CASSTSTGGGEQYF
12	TRBJ2-5	TRBV12-3/TRBV12-4	CASMLQEATQYF
13	TRBJ1-2	TRBV5-6	CASSLPGGSGYTF
13	TRBJ1-3	TRBV10-3	CAISGQGGNTIYF
13	TRBJ1-1	TRBV19	CASSRGLRTEAFF
16	TRBJ2-5	TRBV27	CASSLASGRFQETQYF
14	TRBJ2-7	TRBV28	CASSLLAQSYEQYF
15	TRBJ2-7	TRBV7-9	CASSQSTGRPYEQYF
15	TRBJ2-7	TRBV5-1	CASSSGLQGSYEQYF
15	TRBJ2-3	TRBV7-2	CASSLLAGPFDTQYF
13	TRBJ1-2	TRBV12-3/TRBV12-4	CASSWSRFYGYTF
16	TRBJ2-4	TRBV24-1	CATSDPPRVTKNIQYF
13	TRBJ2-5	TRBV6-2/TRBV6-3	CASSYTGSETQYF
12	TRBJ2-1	TRBV6-5	CASKRQGNEQFF
14	TRBJ2-7	TRBV5-1	CASRPEQVYYEQYF
13	TRBJ2-1	TRBV10-1	CANKVGSYNEQFF
15	TRBJ2-2	TRBV14	CASSKEIGNTGELFF
13	TRBJ1-2	TRBV12-3/TRBV12-4	CATNPGSNYGYTF
18	TRBJ1-1	TRBV11-2	CASSSPPGTGGWGTEAFF
12	TRBJ1-5	TRBV7-9	CASSFDSQSQHF
11	TRBJ1-2	TRBV2	CASSVTGVDTF
14	TRBJ1-2	TRBV29-1	CSVDKDRGGYGYTF
13	TRBJ2-7	TRBV18	CASSPSPTREQYF
14	TRBJ2-5	TRBV7-2	CASSFGGAKETQYF
15	TRBJ2-3	TRBV4-2	CASSVTGENTDTQYF